This passage covers 26 T cell receptor beta chains from one sample sequenced in a study of blood T cell repertoires in COVID-19. Here immunoSEQ multiplex PCR was the method, and the copy in TCRdb shows in-frame clones only, minus some. The table has 110,000 or so clones, around 82% seen once; the top ten hold 5.5% to 8%. Source material: peripheral blood. The receptors were gathered from a woman aged 50 to 60 with acute or convalescent COVID-19.

The genes are TRBV9 and TRBJ2-3, with TRBD2 as a possible D gene (6 bases). The V end lost 5 bases, the J end lost 5 bases, and 12 bases lay between the germline ends. Per germline, CDR1 SGDLS and CDR2 YYNGEE. The CDR3 totals 13 residues. The CDR3 protein is CASRGGDLDTQYF. The CDR3 nucleotides read TGTGCCAGCAGGGGCGGGGACTTAGATACGCAGTATTTT. The full variable domain, completed using reference TRBV9 and TRBJ2-3, is DSGVTQTPKHLITATGQRVTLRCSPRSGDLSVYWYQQSLDQGLQFLIQYYNGEERAKGNILERFSAQQFPDLHSELNLSSLELGDSALYFCASRGGDLDTQYFGPGTRLTVL.

V and J are TRBV12-3 or TRBV12-4 and TRBJ1-1; D is possibly TRBD1 (6 bases). Trimming removed 2 bases from V and 4 bases from J, with 8 bases in between. The CDR3 is 13 residues long. The chain's CDR3 is CASSLTQGTEAFF. The CDR3 bases are TGTGCCAGCAGTTTAACACAGGGCACTGAAGCTTTCTTT.

This clone came up a few times. The chain recombines TRBV5-5 with TRBJ1-2; TRBD1 is a possible D gene (5 bases). Germline V gene sequence: CDR1 SGHKS, CDR2 YYEKEE (reference sequence). The V gene lost 4 bases and the J gene lost 8 bases, with 12 bases spanning the gap. The CDR3 is 12 amino acids. The CDR3 coding sequence is TGTGCCAGCAGCATGGACATCCGAGGCTACACCTTC. Translated, it gives CASSMDIRGYTF.

The chain is built from TRBV30 and TRBJ2-1, with a weak D call TRBD1 (6 bases). Trimming shortened V by 4 bases and J by 11 bases, and 18 bases separated the two germline ends. CDR1 and CDR2 from the germline V gene are GTSNPN and SVGIG (reference sequence). The CDR3 runs 13 residues. CDR3 residues: CAWTRGTRDKQFF. The CDR3 DNA is TGTGCCTGGACGCGAGGGACAAGAGATAAGCAGTTCTTC.

This clone appeared a single time. The rearrangement joins TRBV9 to TRBJ1-1; 7 positions agree with TRBD1. The germline V gene has CDR1 SGDLS and CDR2 YYNGEE. CDR3 length equals 15 residues. V lost 1 base and J lost 1; bases outside the gene matches: 4. The CDR3 protein is CASSVTTGENTEAFF. The DNA of the CDR3 is TGTGCCAGCAGCGTAACAACAGGGGAGAACACTGAAGCTTTCTTT.

The rearrangement links TRBV30 to TRBJ1-5; TRBD1 agrees at 8 bases. Germline V gene sequence: CDR1 GTSNPN, CDR2 SVGIG (reference sequence). V was clipped by 3 bases and J by 1 base; unmatched bases: 8. This CDR3 is 16 amino acids long. This chain's CDR3 is CAWSGRGRESNQPQHF. CDR3 DNA sequence: TGTGCCTGGAGCGGCAGGGGGCGCGAAAGCAATCAGCCCCAGCATTTT.

The rearrangement uses TRBV10-3 and TRBJ1-5; the match to TRBD1 covers 11 bases. The germline V gene encodes CDR1 ENHRY and CDR2 SYGVKD. There are 15 residues in the CDR3. V gave up 6 bases and J gave up 4 bases; unmatched junction bases: 5. The CDR3, as DNA: TGTGCCATCAGCCCAGGACAGGGGGCAAATCAGCCCCAGCATTTT. This encodes CAISPGQGANQPQHF.

V gene TRBV30 combines with J gene TRBJ1-1, with a weak D call TRBD1 (6 bases). The CDR3 extends over 13 amino acids. Trimming shortened V by 8 bases and J by 4 bases, and 17 bases separated the two germline ends. The germline gives CDR1 GTSNPN, CDR2 SVGIG (reference sequence). The CDR3 is CAGRQGFGTEAFF. In DNA, the CDR3 is TGTGCCGGCCGTCAGGGGTTTGGCACTGAAGCTTTCTTT.

The chain carries TRBV5-8 and TRBJ1-6, with TRBD1 matching over 7 bases. Losses at the gene ends were 0 bases for V and 7 bases for J; bases not matched to a gene: 10. Germline CDR1 is SGHTS and CDR2 is YDEGEE. CDR3 length: 17 residues. Written as DNA, the CDR3 is TGTGCCAGCAGCTTGGTAGGAGGGGGCTCGAGAAATTCACCCCTCCACTTT. Its translation: CASSLVGGGSRNSPLHF.

The chain joins TRBV28 to TRBJ1-2; perhaps TRBD1 as D (5 bases). Per germline, CDR1 MDHEN and CDR2 SYDVKM. Trimming took off 5 bases at V and 7 bases at J, with 17 bases between the two ends. The length of the CDR3 is 14 residues. CDR3 DNA sequence: TGTGCCAGCAGTCCTGGACAACGCCAGGGTGGCTACACCTTC. It translates to CASSPGQRQGGYTF.

This rearrangement joins TRBV7-3 to TRBJ1-5; the D is unclear. V was shortened by 3 bases and J by 3 bases, with 6 bases between the two germline ends. The length of the CDR3 is 13 residues. Per the germline V gene, CDR1 is SGHTA and CDR2 is FQGTGA. CDR3 protein: CASSLEANQPQHF. In DNA, the CDR3 is TGTGCCAGCAGCTTGGAGGCCAATCAGCCCCAGCATTTT.

This clone was recorded only once. At one end the junction does not follow the germline gene, possibly because of a read error. This rearrangement joins TRBV19 to TRBJ2-7, with 7 bases that match TRBD1. Germline CDR1 LNHDA, CDR2 SQIVND (reference sequence). The CDR3 has 15 amino acids. CDR3 loop: CVSSPPGTAIRGQYF. CDR3 in DNA: TGTGTCAGTAGTCCCCCCGGGACAGCCATACGAGGACAGTACTTC. The full variable domain, its missing parts supplied by reference TRBV19 and TRBJ2-7, is DGGITQSPKYLFRKEGQNVTLSCEQNLNHDAMYWYRQDPGQGLRLIYYSQIVNDFQKGDIAEGYSVSREKKESFPLTVTSAQKNPTAFYLCVSSPPGTAIRGQYFGPGTRLTVT.

This clone was observed a handful of times. The genes are TRBV28 and TRBJ1-1; TRBD1 might be the D (5 bases). There are 15 residues in the CDR3. Trimming left V 7 bases short and J 0 bases short, with 15 bases between. Germline V gene lookup returns CDR1 MDHEN and CDR2 SYDVKM. The CDR3 DNA is TGTGCCAGCAAGGGGTCGACCGGCCTGAACACTGAAGCTTTCTTT. Its translation: CASKGSTGLNTEAFF.

This sequence joins TRBV3-1 (or the pseudogene TRBV3-2) and TRBJ1-6, with 9 positions matching TRBD1. The germline gives CDR1 LGHDT, CDR2 YNNKEL (reference sequence). CDR3 length equals 16 residues. V shed 4 bases and J 10 bases; nucleotides not matched to a gene: 11. The CDR3: CASSPRLQGARSPLHF. CDR3 coding DNA: TGTGCCAGCAGCCCCCGCCTACAGGGGGCGCGATCACCCCTCCACTTT.

V is TRBV2 and J is TRBJ2-1; 8 bases fit TRBD2. The CDR3 loop spans 15 amino acids. V was pared by 2 bases and J by 4 bases, with 4 bases of the junction left unmatched. Germline lookup yields CDR1 SNHLY and CDR2 FYNNEI. The CDR3 DNA reads TGTGCCAGCAGTGAAAGGGGCGGGGGGTACAATGAGCAGTTCTTC. Its protein is CASSERGGGYNEQFF.

The rearrangement links TRBV6-5 to TRBJ1-1, with 7 bases matching TRBD1. The germline V gene has CDR1 MNHEY and CDR2 SVGAGI. The ends lost 7 bases at V and 0 bases at J; junction bases unmatched: 8. The CDR3 spans 15 residues. CDR3 loop: CASMAQGTLNTEAFF. The CDR3 DNA follows: TGTGCCAGCATGGCACAGGGGACGTTGAACACTGAAGCTTTCTTT.

This chain joins TRBV5-1 and TRBJ2-2, with TRBD2 identical over 7 bases. The junction had 6 bases not matched to a gene; V was cut back by 7 bases and J by 6 bases. Germline lookup yields CDR1 SGHRS and CDR2 YFSETQ. The CDR3 sequence is 13 residues long. The CDR3 here is CASVGGQPGELFF. Here the CDR3 DNA reads TGCGCCAGCGTGGGAGGGCAGCCCGGGGAGCTGTTTTTT.

The rearrangement uses TRBV28 and TRBJ2-2; D is undetermined. Germline values: CDR1 MDHEN, CDR2 SYDVKM. This CDR3 has 16 amino acids. V lost 2 bases and J 0 bases, leaving 10 bases between the germline ends. This CDR3 is CASSLRRTANTGELFF. CDR3 bases: TGTGCCAGCAGTTTAAGGAGAACCGCGAACACCGGGGAGCTGTTTTTT.

The chain couples TRBV27 to TRBJ1-4, with unresolved D. Trimming stripped 6 bases from V and 5 bases from J, with 16 bases between. Germline CDR1 reads MNHEY; CDR2 reads SMNVEV (reference sequence). CDR3 length: 15 residues. The CDR3 DNA follows: TGTGCCAGCAGGCTGATAGGGAGGGAGAATGAAAAACTGTTTTTT. It codes for CASRLIGRENEKLFF.

V gene TRBV5-4 combines with J gene TRBJ2-1; 11 bases map to TRBD2. J was trimmed by 3 bases and V by 4 bases; bases with no gene match: 6. From germline, CDR1 is SGHNT and CDR2 YYREEE (reference sequence). The CDR3 spans 16 residues. As DNA, the CDR3 is TGTGCCAGCAGCACAACGCTAGCGGGGGGCTACAATGAGCAGTTCTTC. It specifies CASSTTLAGGYNEQFF.

Details on this clone: Other DNA sequences of this sample code for an identical CDR3. The rearrangement uses TRBV6-5 and TRBJ1-4; 8 positions agree with TRBD1. CDR3 length equals 14 residues. Germline lookup yields CDR1 MNHEY and CDR2 SVGAGI. The V gene end was trimmed by 5 bases and the J gene end by 5 bases; junction bases not matched to a gene: 4. This CDR3 is CASSRQGPNEKLFF. The CDR3 DNA follows: TGTGCCAGCAGTAGACAGGGGCCGAATGAAAAACTGTTTTTT.

This clone was seen more than once but under ten times. V is TRBV3-1 (or the pseudogene TRBV3-2) and J is TRBJ1-2, with 7 bases matching TRBD1. Germline V gene data show CDR1 as LGHDT and CDR2 as YNNKEL (reference sequence). The CDR3 is made up of 14 amino acids. The V and J ends lost 0 bases and 8 bases, in that order; junction bases with no gene match: 6. This CDR3 is CASSQDLTGIGYTF. The CDR3 DNA is TGTGCCAGCAGCCAAGATCTGACAGGGATCGGCTACACCTTC.

In its sample, this clone was seen a few times. The chain has TRBV6-6 and TRBJ1-2; maybe TRBD1 (6 bases). This CDR3 contains 14 residues. Germline V CDR1 and CDR2: MNHNY, SVGAGI (reference sequence). Trimming left V 0 bases short and J 5 bases short, with 10 bases between. In DNA form, the CDR3 reads TGTGCCAGCAGTTACTCGGGAGGGGGGTATGGCTACACCTTC. It is translated as CASSYSGGGYGYTF.

This sequence joins TRBV25-1 and TRBJ1-3; no firm D call. CDR3 length equals 15 residues. Deletions cut 4 bases from V and 0 bases from J, with 10 bases between. Per germline, CDR1 MGHDK and CDR2 SYGVNS. CDR3 DNA sequence: TGTGCCAGCAGTGTGACACTAGGCTCTGGAAACACCATATATTTT. Translated: CASSVTLGSGNTIYF.

The chain joins TRBV27 to TRBJ1-4; TRBD1 might be the D (5 bases). Germline CDR1 and CDR2: MNHEY and SMNVEV (reference sequence). This CDR3 has 14 amino acids. V was pared by 4 bases and J by 7 bases, with 13 bases between. The DNA of the CDR3 is TGTGCCAGCAGTTCTAGGTCACAGGCTGAAAAACTGTTTTTT. Protein product: CASSSRSQAEKLFF.

The chain has TRBV27 and TRBJ1-6, with TRBD1 as a possible D gene (5 bases). This CDR3 is 19 amino acids long. In germline, CDR1 is MNHEY, CDR2 SMNVEV (reference sequence). Between the trimmed V and J ends, which lost 3 bases and 0 bases, there was a span of 18 bases. This chain's CDR3 is CASSFAAGGASSYNSPLHF. Here the CDR3 DNA reads TGTGCCAGCAGTTTCGCGGCCGGGGGAGCAAGCTCCTATAATTCACCCCTCCACTTT.